These T cell receptor beta chains were read from a single sample in a study of neurological immune-mediated disorders. One entry per CDR3 protein, called by TCRdb with MiXCR from the 5' RACE reads. Of 110,000 or so distinct CDR3 sequences in the sample, about 3.2% are singletons; the top ten hold roughly 1.3%. Sequencing was carried out using PBMCs. These receptors were collected from a woman in her 30s with multiple sclerosis. CDR3s include the opening cysteine and the closing phenylalanine or tryptophan. The order of the fields is D gene, J gene, clone size, V gene, CDR3 protein, CDR3 DNA. D genes are given only for firm matches. Rows may omit the clone size; those that give it use once, few, many or a size class.

d_gene: NA; j_gene: TRBJ2-7; abundance: many; v_gene: TRBV4-1; CDR3aa: CASSQDPGHEQYF; CDR3nt: TGCGCCAGCAGCCAAGATCCCGGTCACGAGCAGTACTTC
d_gene: NA; j_gene: TRBJ2-7; abundance: many; v_gene: TRBV7-9; CDR3aa: CASRSGHLYEQYF; CDR3nt: TGTGCCAGCAGATCCGGACACCTCTACGAGCAGTACTTC
d_gene: NA; j_gene: TRBJ2-1; abundance: many; v_gene: TRBV29-1; CDR3aa: CSVVTVYNEQFF; CDR3nt: TGCAGCGTGGTGACAGTATACAATGAGCAGTTCTTC
d_gene: NA; j_gene: TRBJ2-7; abundance: many; v_gene: TRBV6-5; CDR3aa: CASSYGTDNEQYF; CDR3nt: TGTGCCAGCAGTTACGGAACCGACAACGAGCAGTACTTC
d_gene: TRBD1; j_gene: TRBJ2-3; abundance: many; v_gene: TRBV29-1; CDR3aa: CSVRQGAQDTQYF; CDR3nt: TGCAGCGTTAGACAGGGGGCGCAGGATACGCAGTATTTT
d_gene: NA; j_gene: TRBJ1-2; abundance: many; v_gene: TRBV15; CDR3aa: CATSRDFATGLGYGYTF; CDR3nt: TGTGCCACCAGCAGAGATTTCGCGACGGGGTTGGGCTATGGCTACACCTTC
d_gene: TRBD1; j_gene: TRBJ1-1; abundance: many; v_gene: TRBV7-2; CDR3aa: CASSDIRGATEAFF; CDR3nt: TGTGCCAGCAGCGACATCAGGGGGGCGACTGAAGCTTTCTTT
d_gene: TRBD2; j_gene: TRBJ2-5; abundance: many; v_gene: TRBV20-1; CDR3aa: CSATYLGTSVRETQYF; CDR3nt: TGCAGTGCCACGTATTTGGGGACTAGCGTCCGGGAGACCCAGTACTTC
d_gene: NA; j_gene: TRBJ2-1; abundance: NA; v_gene: TRBV7-2; CDR3aa: CASSLDTGEQFF; CDR3nt: TGTGCCAGCAGCTTGGACACCGGGGAGCAGTTCTTC
d_gene: NA; j_gene: TRBJ1-4; abundance: few; v_gene: TRBV12-3/TRBV12-4; CDR3aa: CASSTNEKLFF; CDR3nt: TGTGCCAGCAGCACTAATGAAAAACTGTTTTTT
d_gene: NA; j_gene: TRBJ1-5; abundance: many; v_gene: TRBV28; CDR3aa: CASSSGTLLNQPQHF; CDR3nt: TGTGCCAGCAGTAGCGGGACACTGCTTAATCAGCCCCAGCATTTT
d_gene: NA; j_gene: TRBJ2-7; abundance: many; v_gene: TRBV5-1; CDR3aa: CASSPAPGRDEQYF; CDR3nt: TGCGCCAGCAGCCCGGCCCCGGGGCGCGACGAGCAGTACTTC
d_gene: NA; j_gene: TRBJ1-2; abundance: many; v_gene: TRBV6-5; CDR3aa: CASSRGTGGYTF; CDR3nt: TGTGCCAGCAGCCGCGGGACGGGGGGCTACACCTTC
d_gene: NA; j_gene: TRBJ2-4; abundance: many; v_gene: TRBV29-1; CDR3aa: CSVDRSKNIQYF; CDR3nt: TGCAGCGTTGACAGGTCCAAAAACATTCAGTACTTC
d_gene: NA; j_gene: TRBJ2-7; abundance: many; v_gene: TRBV5-1; CDR3aa: CASSLNRPYEQYF; CDR3nt: TGCGCCAGCAGCTTGAATCGACCCTACGAGCAGTACTTC
d_gene: NA; j_gene: TRBJ2-5; abundance: many; v_gene: TRBV12-3/TRBV12-4; CDR3aa: CASTYGDNGRWETQYF; CDR3nt: TGTGCCAGCACCTATGGGGACAACGGTCGATGGGAGACCCAGTACTTC
d_gene: NA; j_gene: TRBJ1-2; abundance: many; v_gene: TRBV9; CDR3aa: CASSVGMAEQGEGYTF; CDR3nt: TGTGCCAGCAGCGTAGGTATGGCGGAACAGGGTGAAGGCTACACCTTC
d_gene: NA; j_gene: TRBJ1-4; abundance: many; v_gene: TRBV20-1; CDR3aa: CSARPKTAEKLFF; CDR3nt: TGCAGTGCTAGACCTAAGACAGCAGAAAAACTGTTTTTT
d_gene: TRBD1; j_gene: TRBJ1-4; abundance: NA; v_gene: TRBV20-1; CDR3aa: CSASDRGSEKLFF; CDR3nt: TGCAGTGCTAGCGACAGGGGTTCTGAAAAACTGTTTTTT
d_gene: NA; j_gene: TRBJ1-2; abundance: many; v_gene: TRBV10-2; CDR3aa: CASSEPRGPSYGYTF; CDR3nt: TGCGCCAGCAGTGAGCCCAGGGGACCCAGTTATGGCTACACCTTC
d_gene: NA; j_gene: TRBJ1-3; abundance: many; v_gene: TRBV9; CDR3aa: CASSVAPFGWNTIYF; CDR3nt: TGTGCCAGCAGCGTAGCACCGTTCGGATGGAACACCATATATTTT
d_gene: TRBD1; j_gene: TRBJ2-5; abundance: many; v_gene: TRBV12-3/TRBV12-4; CDR3aa: CACSGGRGSRETQYF; CDR3nt: TGTGCCTGTAGTGGGGGCAGGGGGTCGCGAGAGACCCAGTACTTC
d_gene: NA; j_gene: TRBJ2-7; abundance: NA; v_gene: TRBV20-1; CDR3aa: CSAPRGGEQYF; CDR3nt: TGCAGTGCCCCAAGGGGGGGCGAGCAGTACTTC
d_gene: NA; j_gene: TRBJ2-1; abundance: many; v_gene: TRBV3-1; CDR3aa: CASSQPLPRYNEQFF; CDR3nt: TGTGCCAGCAGCCAACCGCTTCCCCGTTACAATGAGCAGTTCTTC
d_gene: TRBD1; j_gene: TRBJ1-1; abundance: many; v_gene: TRBV20-1; CDR3aa: CSAPGQGNTEAFF; CDR3nt: TGCAGTGCTCCGGGACAGGGGAACACTGAAGCTTTCTTT
d_gene: TRBD2; j_gene: TRBJ2-3; abundance: many; v_gene: TRBV12-3/TRBV12-4; CDR3aa: CASTRLAEVTDTQYF; CDR3nt: TGTGCCAGCACCCGACTAGCGGAGGTCACAGATACGCAGTATTTT
d_gene: TRBD1; j_gene: TRBJ2-7; abundance: few; v_gene: TRBV10-3; CDR3aa: CAISGQGRYEQYF; CDR3nt: TGTGCCATCAGCGGACAGGGGAGATACGAGCAGTACTTC
d_gene: NA; j_gene: TRBJ1-3; abundance: many; v_gene: TRBV12-3/TRBV12-4; CDR3aa: CASRRRRDASGNTIYF; CDR3nt: TGTGCCAGCAGACGACGACGGGATGCCTCTGGAAACACCATATATTTT
d_gene: NA; j_gene: TRBJ1-4; abundance: many; v_gene: TRBV14; CDR3aa: CASSQGQGRNEKLFF; CDR3nt: TGTGCCAGCAGCCAAGGGCAGGGGAGGAATGAAAAACTGTTTTTT
d_gene: TRBD2; j_gene: TRBJ2-3; abundance: many; v_gene: TRBV5-1; CDR3aa: CASRHRLASRDTQYF; CDR3nt: TGCGCCAGCAGGCACCGACTAGCAAGTCGAGATACGCAGTATTTT
d_gene: NA; j_gene: TRBJ1-2; abundance: many; v_gene: TRBV12-3/TRBV12-4; CDR3aa: CASGGQGNYGYTF; CDR3nt: TGTGCCAGCGGGGGGCAGGGTAACTATGGCTACACCTTC
d_gene: TRBD2; j_gene: TRBJ2-5; abundance: many; v_gene: TRBV12-3/TRBV12-4; CDR3aa: CASSFGSSGGETQYF; CDR3nt: TGTGCCAGCAGTTTCGGCTCTAGCGGGGGGGAGACCCAGTACTTC
d_gene: NA; j_gene: TRBJ1-5; abundance: many; v_gene: TRBV20-1; CDR3aa: CSARDLIRTGNQPQHF; CDR3nt: TGCAGTGCTAGAGATCTAATACGAACGGGCAATCAGCCCCAGCATTTT
d_gene: NA; j_gene: TRBJ1-1; abundance: many; v_gene: TRBV5-1; CDR3aa: CASSLSTAPNTEAFF; CDR3nt: TGCGCCAGCAGCTTGAGTACAGCACCTAACACTGAAGCTTTCTTT
d_gene: NA; j_gene: TRBJ2-3; abundance: many; v_gene: TRBV6-2/TRBV6-3; CDR3aa: CASSYRAAPTDTQYF; CDR3nt: TGTGCCAGCAGTTACCGGGCAGCCCCCACAGATACGCAGTATTTT
d_gene: NA; j_gene: TRBJ1-1; abundance: many; v_gene: TRBV5-6; CDR3aa: CASSLLGGEDTEAFF; CDR3nt: TGTGCCAGCAGCTTACTAGGGGGGGAGGATACTGAAGCTTTCTTT
d_gene: NA; j_gene: TRBJ2-5; abundance: many; v_gene: TRBV6-5; CDR3aa: CASSSDSQETQYF; CDR3nt: TGTGCCAGCAGCTCGGACTCCCAAGAGACCCAGTACTTC
d_gene: NA; j_gene: TRBJ2-7; abundance: many; v_gene: TRBV7-2; CDR3aa: CASSLGPRGASYEQYF; CDR3nt: TGTGCCAGCAGCTTAGGGCCCAGGGGGGCCTCCTACGAGCAGTACTTC
d_gene: NA; j_gene: TRBJ1-1; abundance: many; v_gene: TRBV12-3/TRBV12-4; CDR3aa: CASSFGGRDTEAFF; CDR3nt: TGTGCCAGCAGCTTCGGGGGGAGGGACACTGAAGCTTTCTTT
d_gene: NA; j_gene: TRBJ2-3; abundance: many; v_gene: TRBV29-1; CDR3aa: CSVEDWGTDTQYF; CDR3nt: TGCAGCGTTGAAGATTGGGGCACAGATACGCAGTATTTT
d_gene: NA; j_gene: TRBJ1-1; abundance: NA; v_gene: TRBV6-5; CDR3aa: CASSSLGLGTEAFF; CDR3nt: TGTGCCAGCAGTTCTCTCGGGTTAGGCACTGAAGCTTTCTTT
d_gene: NA; j_gene: TRBJ2-2; abundance: few; v_gene: TRBV20-1; CDR3aa: CSASRNTGELFF; CDR3nt: TGCAGTGCCTCCAGGAACACCGGGGAGCTGTTTTTT
d_gene: NA; j_gene: TRBJ1-2; abundance: many; v_gene: TRBV4-3; CDR3aa: CASSQDLTVYGYTF; CDR3nt: TGCGCCAGCAGCCAAGATCTGACAGTCTATGGCTACACCTTC
d_gene: TRBD1; j_gene: TRBJ1-2; abundance: many; v_gene: TRBV5-1; CDR3aa: CAGREDPGQNYGYTF; CDR3nt: TGCGCCGGGCGGGAGGATCCGGGACAGAACTATGGCTACACCTTC
d_gene: TRBD1; j_gene: TRBJ1-1; abundance: many; v_gene: TRBV10-2; CDR3aa: CASSVTGVNTEAFF; CDR3nt: TGCGCCAGCAGTGTAACAGGGGTGAACACTGAAGCTTTCTTT
d_gene: NA; j_gene: TRBJ1-1; abundance: few; v_gene: TRBV5-1; CDR3aa: CASSTNGQHTEAFF; CDR3nt: TGCGCCAGCAGTACGAACGGACAGCACACTGAAGCTTTCTTT
d_gene: NA; j_gene: TRBJ1-2; abundance: many; v_gene: TRBV12-3/TRBV12-4; CDR3aa: CASSRTVNYGYTF; CDR3nt: TGTGCCAGCAGCCGGACAGTGAACTATGGCTACACCTTC
d_gene: NA; j_gene: TRBJ1-6; abundance: many; v_gene: TRBV3-1; CDR3aa: CASSQVTGYSPLHF; CDR3nt: TGTGCCAGCAGCCAAGTTACAGGTTATTCACCCCTCCACTTT
d_gene: NA; j_gene: TRBJ2-5; abundance: many; v_gene: TRBV18; CDR3aa: CASSPGPGETQYF; CDR3nt: TGTGCCAGCTCACCCGGCCCGGGGGAGACCCAGTACTTC
d_gene: NA; j_gene: TRBJ1-2; abundance: many; v_gene: TRBV20-1; CDR3aa: CSASQDGATPSGYTF; CDR3nt: TGCAGTGCTAGCCAGGACGGCGCCACCCCGTCTGGCTACACCTTC